Listed below are T cell receptor beta chains from one sample, sequenced in a study of CD8+ T cells in alopecia areata. Method: immunoSEQ multiplex PCR; TCRdb's copy keeps in-frame clones and lacks some. This table holds tens of thousands of clones, about 40% found once. Sequencing used NKG2D-low CD8+ T cells sorted from blood. All receptors come from a human donor with alopecia areata. The CDR3 runs from the conserved cysteine through the conserved F or W. The D gene is left open where the match is weak. Clone sizes are given selectively: once, few, many, or a class where the clone is expanded.

clone_size: NA
j_call: TRBJ2-1
v_call: TRBV6-5
d_call: NA
cdr3_nt: TGTGCCAGCCGAGAAGGTTCCTACAATGAGCAGTTCTTC
cdr3_aa: CASREGSYNEQFF

clone_size: NA
j_call: TRBJ1-5
v_call: TRBV5-6
d_call: TRBD1
cdr3_nt: TGTGCCAGCAGCGCGGGACAGGAGGGTCGTAGCAATCAGCCCCAGCATTTT
cdr3_aa: CASSAGQEGRSNQPQHF

clone_size: NA
j_call: TRBJ2-5
v_call: TRBV4-1
d_call: TRBD2
cdr3_nt: TGCGCCAGCAGCGCTACAGCGGGGTTCCAAGAGACCCAGTACTTC
cdr3_aa: CASSATAGFQETQYF

clone_size: few
j_call: TRBJ2-1
v_call: TRBV29-1
d_call: NA
cdr3_nt: TGCAGCGTGCCTCCGGTTGGGACAGAGCAGTTCTTC
cdr3_aa: CSVPPVGTEQFF

clone_size: NA
j_call: TRBJ2-7
v_call: TRBV25-1
d_call: TRBD1
cdr3_nt: TGTGCCAGCGTGGACAGGGAATCCTACGAGCAGTACTTC
cdr3_aa: CASVDRESYEQYF

clone_size: NA
j_call: TRBJ2-4
v_call: TRBV4-1
d_call: TRBD2
cdr3_nt: TGCGCCAGCAGCCAGAGTGGACTAGCGGAAGCCAAAAACATTCAGTACTTC
cdr3_aa: CASSQSGLAEAKNIQYF

clone_size: NA
j_call: TRBJ1-1
v_call: TRBV28
d_call: NA
cdr3_nt: TGTGCCAGCAGGTTGACAGATGAAGCTTTCTTT
cdr3_aa: CASRLTDEAFF

clone_size: NA
j_call: TRBJ2-7
v_call: TRBV7-2
d_call: TRBD2
cdr3_nt: TGTGCCAGCAGAGCTACTAGCGGGAGGGATTACGAGCAGTACTTC
cdr3_aa: CASRATSGRDYEQYF

clone_size: NA
j_call: TRBJ2-3
v_call: TRBV27
d_call: NA
cdr3_nt: TGTGCCAGCAGACCGGAGGTGGGGGCAGATACGCAGTATTTT
cdr3_aa: CASRPEVGADTQYF

clone_size: NA
j_call: TRBJ2-7
v_call: TRBV30
d_call: NA
cdr3_nt: TGTGCCTGGAGTGTGAAGGTGGGAGTCTTCTACGAGCAGTACTTC
cdr3_aa: CAWSVKVGVFYEQYF

clone_size: NA
j_call: TRBJ2-3
v_call: TRBV7-8
d_call: NA
cdr3_nt: TGTGCCAGCAGCCTAAGCACAGATACGCAGTATTTT
cdr3_aa: CASSLSTDTQYF

clone_size: NA
j_call: TRBJ2-7
v_call: TRBV27
d_call: NA
cdr3_nt: TGTGCCAGAGGGGACGGCCTTCCCCTACCTTACGAGCAGTACTTC
cdr3_aa: CARGDGLPLPYEQYF

clone_size: NA
j_call: TRBJ2-6
v_call: TRBV4-3
d_call: NA
cdr3_nt: TGCGCCAGCAGCCAAGAGGTCCACTCTGGGGCCAACGTCCTGACTTTC
cdr3_aa: CASSQEVHSGANVLTF

clone_size: NA
j_call: TRBJ2-7
v_call: TRBV29-1
d_call: NA
cdr3_nt: TGCAGCGCTGGCGGCAGGGTCGAAGGAGAGCAGTACTTC
cdr3_aa: CSAGGRVEGEQYF

clone_size: NA
j_call: TRBJ2-3
v_call: TRBV9
d_call: NA
cdr3_nt: TGTGCCAGCAGCGTAGGTGGTCTTCCCACAGATACGCAGTATTTT
cdr3_aa: CASSVGGLPTDTQYF

clone_size: NA
j_call: TRBJ2-2
v_call: TRBV4-2
d_call: NA
cdr3_nt: TGTGCCAGCAGGGACACCCGGTCGGCCGGGGAGCTGTTTTTT
cdr3_aa: CASRDTRSAGELFF

clone_size: NA
j_call: TRBJ1-2
v_call: TRBV29-1
d_call: TRBD1
cdr3_nt: TGCAGCGTTGAAGGACAGGGTTGGAACTATGGCTACACCTTC
cdr3_aa: CSVEGQGWNYGYTF

clone_size: few
j_call: TRBJ2-7
v_call: TRBV7-9
d_call: TRBD1
cdr3_nt: TGTGCCAGCAGCGGACAGGGACCATACTCCTACGAGCAGTACTTC
cdr3_aa: CASSGQGPYSYEQYF

clone_size: NA
j_call: TRBJ2-2
v_call: TRBV28
d_call: NA
cdr3_nt: TGTGCCAGCAGTTTTTACAGGGTGAACACCGGGGAGCTGTTTTTT
cdr3_aa: CASSFYRVNTGELFF

clone_size: NA
j_call: TRBJ2-7
v_call: TRBV30
d_call: NA
cdr3_nt: TGTGCCTGGTACCCCGGTGATTCCTACGAGCAGTACTTC
cdr3_aa: CAWYPGDSYEQYF